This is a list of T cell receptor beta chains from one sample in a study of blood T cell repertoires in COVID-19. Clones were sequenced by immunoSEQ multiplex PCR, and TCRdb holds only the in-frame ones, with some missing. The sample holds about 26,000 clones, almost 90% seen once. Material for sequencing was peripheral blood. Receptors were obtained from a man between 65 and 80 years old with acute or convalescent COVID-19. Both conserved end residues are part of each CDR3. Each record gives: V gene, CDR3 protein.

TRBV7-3,CASSPSGTGYNEQFF
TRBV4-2,CASSQEPGQRYGYTF
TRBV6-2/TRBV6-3,CASSYGTGDEKLFF
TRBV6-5,CASRASLGSTDTQYF
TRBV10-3,CAISESGQDYGYTF
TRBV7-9,CASSTGGDSDYGYTF
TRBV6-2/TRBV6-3,CASSSPLRVERSNQPQHF
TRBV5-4,CASSPRGRNYGYTF
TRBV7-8,CASSLGTSGRGGAGELFF
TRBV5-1,CASSFSAASTIYF